Each of the 7 T cell receptor beta chains below was sequenced from the same sample in a study of blood T cell repertoires in COVID-19 (dated by TCRdb to 2018 to 2021). The library was obtained by the immunoSEQ multiplex PCR assay. As stored in TCRdb, this immuneACCESS dataset retains in-frame rearrangements with V and J assigned. A fraction of the clones does not appear; measured against another copy, unresolved V genes explain less than half of the discrepancy, and the remainder lacks a known reason. The table for this sample lists more than 65,000 clones; about four fifths of them were counted only once. Approximately 39% of the sample belongs to the ten largest clones. The sample comprised peripheral blood. The receptors originated from a woman in her seventies with acute or convalescent COVID-19.

CDR3 in DNA: TGTGCCAGCAGTTTCGGGGGACAGGGGAGACCCTATGGCTACACCTTC. As protein: CASSFGGQGRPYGYTF. The chain recombines TRBV6-5 with TRBJ1-2; 10 nucleotides line up with TRBD1. V lost 4 bases, J lost 4 bases, and 9 bases stayed unmatched. CDR3 length equals 16 residues. Germline lookup yields CDR1 MNHEY and CDR2 SVGAGI.

This chain links TRBV27 with TRBJ2-7, with 7 bases lining up with TRBD1. V was clipped by 4 bases and J by 2 bases; unmatched bases: 17. CDR3 size: 18 residues. Germline V CDR1 and CDR2: MNHEY, SMNVEV (reference sequence). The CDR3 loop reads CASSSTFAPTGRPYEQYF. The CDR3 DNA is TGTGCCAGCAGTTCCACTTTCGCTCCGACAGGGAGACCCTACGAGCAGTACTTC.

In its sample, this clone was seen once. V is TRBV6-6 and J is TRBJ1-5, with D uncertain. The CDR3 consists of 11 residues. Per germline, CDR1 MNHNY and CDR2 SVGAGI (reference sequence). Between the trimmed V and J ends, which lost 6 bases and 3 bases, there was a span of 3 bases. The CDR3 nucleotides read TGTGCCAGCAGCAACAATCAGCCCCAGCATTTT. This gives the protein CASSNNQPQHF.

This clone was recorded many times. V is TRBV2 and J is TRBJ2-5; the match to TRBD2 covers 8 bases. The CDR3 contains 11 residues. CDR1 is SNHLY, CDR2 FYNNEI, per germline. V lost 7 bases, J lost 10 bases, and 5 bases stayed unmatched. CDR3 protein: CASMLAGSQYF. The DNA for the CDR3 is TGTGCCAGCATGTTAGCGGGAAGCCAGTACTTC.

The chain couples TRBV19 to TRBJ2-3; the D gene is possibly TRBD2 (5 bases). The CDR3 sequence is 14 residues long. Germline assignment: CDR1 LNHDA and CDR2 SQIVND (reference sequence). The V and J ends lost 3 bases and 7 bases respectively, with 14 bases between them. As DNA, the CDR3 is TGTGCCAGTAGTATGAGTTCCGAGGGTCATACGCAGTATTTT. Encoded protein: CASSMSSEGHTQYF. Variable domain in full (rest from reference TRBV19 and TRBJ2-3): DGGITQSPKYLFRKEGQNVTLSCEQNLNHDAMYWYRQDPGQGLRLIYYSQIVNDFQKGDIAEGYSVSREKKESFPLTVTSAQKNPTAFYLCASSMSSEGHTQYFGPGTRLTVL.

This chain connects TRBV5-6 to TRBJ2-5; tentatively, D is TRBD1 (6 bases). Trimming cost V 2 bases and J 4 bases, with 21 bases left between them. The length of the CDR3 is 17 residues. Germline CDR1 SGHDT, CDR2 YYEEEE. CDR3 residues: CASSLKGVTKVGETQYF. The CDR3 coding sequence is TGTGCCAGCAGCTTAAAGGGGGTTACAAAGGTCGGAGAGACCCAGTACTTC.

The chain uses TRBV4-2 and TRBJ2-2, with D perhaps matching TRBD1 (6 bases). V lost 1 base, J lost 0 bases, and 24 bases lay in between. The CDR3 loop spans 21 amino acids. Germline CDR1 is LGHNA and CDR2 is YNFKEQ. The CDR3 region is CASSQASPRGTPKTNTGELFF. The CDR3, as DNA: TGTGCCAGCAGCCAAGCCAGTCCCCGAGGGACACCAAAAACGAACACCGGGGAGCTGTTTTTT.